The next 28 T cell receptor beta chains were all read from a single sample in a study of T-cell memory formation after mild COVID-19. TCRdb processed the 5' RACE reads anew with MiXCR; each CDR3 protein has one entry. The sample shows 200,000 to 250,000 distinct CDR3 sequences, less than 20% of them seen only once. The specimen sequenced was PBMCs or a T cell subset sorted from them (not recorded which). The receptors were gathered from an adult woman who had mild COVID-19 (a few samples of this study predate the infection). Cell type and time point are not known.

This rearrangement joins TRBV18 to TRBJ2-2, with D possibly TRBD1 on 5 matching bases. The germline V gene has CDR1 KGHSH and CDR2 LQKENI. Trimming took 2 bases from V and 0 from J, leaving 7 bases between them. The CDR3 has 15 amino acids. As DNA, the CDR3 is TGTGCCAGCTCACCAGCCAGGGCGAACACCGGGGAGCTGTTTTTT. Translating it yields CASSPARANTGELFF.

The CDR3 DNA reads as TGTGCCAGCAGCCCATCTGGGTCCGCGGGAGATGATACGCAGTATTTT. The encoded protein is CASSPSGSAGDDTQYF. The V and J genes are TRBV7-2 and TRBJ2-3; 7 bases are a match to TRBD2. Losses at the gene ends were 5 bases for V and 6 bases for J; bases not matched to a gene: 14. Germline CDR1 SGHTA, CDR2 FQGNSA. There are 16 residues in the CDR3.

This clonotype turned up a few times. The chain employs TRBV20-1 and TRBJ2-1; the match to TRBD2 covers 11 bases. V shed 3 bases, J shed 6 bases, and the junction held 4 bases outside the gene matches. Looked up from germline, CDR1 is DFQATT and CDR2 is SNEGSKA (reference sequence). CDR3 length: 14 amino acids. CDR3 bases: TGCAGTGCTAGCCCTAGCGGGGGGAGCAATGAGCAGTTCTTC. This gives the protein CSASPSGGSNEQFF.

This clonotype was seen only a few times. This chain uses TRBV5-1 with TRBJ2-5; possible D gene TRBD1, 6 bases. The germline V gene encodes CDR1 SGHRS and CDR2 YFSETQ. CDR3 size: 12 residues. Trimming removed 4 bases at V and 4 bases at J, with 8 bases between. The CDR3 DNA is TGCGCCAGCAGCGGGGGCATAGAGACCCAGTACTTC. It encodes CASSGGIETQYF.

The chain has TRBV24-1 and TRBJ2-5; TRBD2 aligns across 8 bases. CDR1 is KGHDR, CDR2 SFDVKD, per germline. V was clipped by 6 bases and J by 3 bases; unmatched bases: 11. The CDR3 consists of 16 residues. The CDR3, as DNA: TGTGCCACCAGTCCACCCCCGGAGCGGGGGAAAGAGACCCAGTACTTC. This gives the protein CATSPPPERGKETQYF.

There are a few counts of this clonotype. This rearrangement joins TRBV4-1 to TRBJ1-1; D ambiguous. Between the trimmed V and J ends, which lost 1 base and 3 bases, there was a span of 21 bases. The CDR3 extends over 18 amino acids. CDR1 and CDR2 from the germline V gene are MGHRA and YSYEKL. For the CDR3, the DNA is TGCGCCAGCAGCCAAGGGATACCTAGGACTGGGAGGGACACTGAAGCTTTCTTT. Translating gives CASSQGIPRTGRDTEAFF.

This clonotype was seen a few times. The chain joins TRBV12-3 or TRBV12-4 to TRBJ2-3; no definite D call. CDR3 length: 14 residues. Trimming took 4 bases from V and 8 from J, leaving 16 bases between them. CDR3 sequence reads: CASSSLNRAATQYF. For the CDR3, the DNA is TGTGCCAGCAGTTCCCTGAACCGGGCTGCTACGCAGTATTTT.

Concerning this clonotype itself: The junction shows a germline mismatch at one end, possibly a read error. CDR3 nucleotides: TGTGCCAGCAGTGAATCCGGGACTAGCAACCACTTC. Protein: CASSESGTSNHF. The genes are TRBV2 and TRBJ2-4; 9 bases align to TRBD2. The germline V gene has CDR1 SNHLY and CDR2 FYNNEI. This CDR3 is built from 12 residues.

The rearrangement links TRBV7-2 to TRBJ2-7; TRBD1 is a possible D gene (5 bases). The germline V gene has CDR1 SGHTA and CDR2 FQGNSA. There are 14 residues in the CDR3. V lost 1 base to trimming and J lost 4 bases, with 11 bases between them. CDR3 bases: TGTGCCAGCAGCTTAGTCACGGACAAATACGAGCAGTACTTC. Protein product: CASSLVTDKYEQYF.

This clonotype was observed a handful of times. The rearrangement joins TRBV4-3 to TRBJ2-1, with TRBD2 identical over 8 bases. This CDR3 is 17 amino acids long. Trimming took 0 bases from V and 8 from J; bases not matched to a gene: 12. CDR1 and CDR2 from the germline V gene are LGHNA and YSLEER. This CDR3 reads CASSQDLSRIAGYEQFF. Written as DNA, the CDR3 is TGCGCCAGCAGCCAAGACTTATCCCGGATAGCGGGATATGAGCAGTTCTTC.

This chain links TRBV5-1 with TRBJ2-2, with TRBD1 matching over 9 bases. CDR1 and CDR2 (germline): SGHRS, YFSETQ. V was clipped by 9 bases and J by 2 bases; unmatched bases: 11. This CDR3 spans 16 amino acids. CDR3 in amino acids: CATGPPGQGNTGELFF. The DNA for the CDR3 is TGCGCCACCGGACCTCCGGGACAGGGCAACACCGGGGAGCTGTTTTTT.

The rearrangement links TRBV19 to TRBJ1-2, with D perhaps matching TRBD1 (5 bases). The germline V gene encodes CDR1 LNHDA and CDR2 SQIVND (reference sequence). V was trimmed by 3 bases and J by 7 bases, leaving 9 bases between them. There are 12 residues in the CDR3. This chain's CDR3 is CASSMGTAGYTF. The CDR3 DNA follows: TGTGCCAGTAGTATGGGGACTGCTGGCTACACCTTC.

The genes are TRBV12-3 or TRBV12-4 and TRBJ2-3, with TRBD2 matching over 8 bases. After removal of 6 bases from V and 3 bases from J, the junction contained 8 bases not matched to a gene. This CDR3 has 15 amino acids. The CDR3 spells CASRFSAGVTDTQYF. DNA of the CDR3: TGTGCCAGCAGATTCTCAGCGGGGGTAACAGATACGCAGTATTTT.

This clonotype turned up a few times. The chain uses TRBV6-5 and TRBJ2-3; weak D call: TRBD2 (5 bases). From germline, CDR1 is MNHEY and CDR2 SVGAGI. The CDR3 totals 13 residues. Trimming removed 2 bases at V and 7 bases at J, with 10 bases between. Here the CDR3 reads CASSYRLGNTQYF. The CDR3 DNA is TGTGCCAGCAGTTACCGCCTCGGGAATACGCAGTATTTT.

The table lists this clonotype with a few counts. The V call is TRBV20-1, the J call TRBJ2-3; 7 nucleotides agree with TRBD1. Trimming at V came to 5 bases and at J to 0 bases, leaving 2 bases not matched to a gene. Germline-derived CDR1 and CDR2 are DFQATT and SNEGSKA (reference sequence). The CDR3 consists of 13 residues. The CDR3 bases are TGCAGTGCTGGACAGGCCAGCACAGATACGCAGTATTTT. Residues: CSAGQASTDTQYF.

This chain joins TRBV6-1 and TRBJ2-1; D is unclear. This CDR3 contains 16 residues. CDR1 is MNHNS and CDR2 is SASEGT in the germline V gene. V dropped 6 bases and J dropped 4 bases, with 19 bases sitting between them. The CDR3: CASRLETSNTYNEQFF. DNA for the CDR3: TGTGCCAGCAGGTTAGAGACCTCCAATACTTACAATGAGCAGTTCTTC.

V is TRBV9 and J is TRBJ2-3, with 7 bases fitting TRBD2. Per germline, CDR1 SGDLS and CDR2 YYNGEE. The junction had 4 bases not matched to a gene; V was cut back by 3 bases and J by 0 bases. There are 15 residues in the CDR3. Here the CDR3 reads CASSESSGSTDTQYF. The DNA for the CDR3 is TGTGCCAGCAGCGAATCTAGCGGCAGCACAGATACGCAGTATTTT.

The chain employs TRBV18 and TRBJ1-1; D ambiguous. V was clipped by 3 bases and J by 1 base, with 12 bases between them. Looked up from germline, CDR1 is KGHSH and CDR2 is LQKENI. The CDR3 sequence is 15 residues long. CDR3 nucleotides: TGTGCCAGCTCACCTCGGCAGGCCACGAACACTGAAGCTTTCTTT. It encodes CASSPRQATNTEAFF.

In its sample, this clonotype was seen once. The chain links TRBV7-2 to TRBJ2-7; 9 bases line up with TRBD1. The CDR3 has 14 residues. Germline lookup yields CDR1 SGHTA and CDR2 FQGNSA. Unmatched junction bases numbered 3, after V lost 1 base and J lost 5 bases. DNA for the CDR3: TGTGCCAGCAGCTTAGAACAGGGGGCCCACGAGCAGTACTTC. It is translated as CASSLEQGAHEQYF.

This clonotype has a handful of counts. The rearrangement links TRBV11-2 to TRBJ1-2, with no clear D. This CDR3 comprises 13 residues. Trimming took 5 bases from V and 4 from J, leaving 11 bases between them. Germline loops: CDR1 SGHAT, CDR2 FQNNGV. As DNA, the CDR3 is TGTGCCAGCAGCCCTGGGAACATCTATGGCTACACCTTC. Translated: CASSPGNIYGYTF.

This clonotype was observed a handful of times. The junction departs from germline at one end; a sequencing error may be responsible. The chain carries TRBV15 and TRBJ1-1, with unresolved D. The germline V gene has CDR1 LNHNV and CDR2 YYDKDF (reference sequence). CDR3 length: 11 residues. CDR3 sequence: CATSRGGELNF. The CDR3 region has the DNA TGTGCCACCAGCAGAGGTGGGGAGCTAAACTTT.

This clonotype has more than one count but fewer than ten. The DNA for the CDR3 is TGTGCCAGCAGTGTCTCCCTTGGTCTAAGCGCGAGGGGCTACACCTTC. The encoded protein is CASSVSLGLSARGYTF. The chain joins TRBV2 to TRBJ1-2, with D hard to call. The CDR3 covers 16 residues. Germline CDR1 and CDR2: SNHLY and FYNNEI. Trimming stripped 4 bases from V and 8 bases from J, with 23 bases between.

This chain uses TRBV11-2 with TRBJ2-7, with a possible D match to TRBD1 (6 bases). Trimming took 5 bases from V and 11 from J, leaving 16 bases between them. The CDR3 runs 12 residues. Per the germline V gene, CDR1 is SGHAT and CDR2 is FQNNGV. DNA for the CDR3: TGTGCCAGCAGCCCCGGTCCTGGGACAAAGTACTTC. This sequence encodes CASSPGPGTKYF.

The table lists this clonotype with many counts. The chain employs TRBV29-1 and TRBJ2-3; D is possibly TRBD1 (6 bases). V was pared by 6 bases and J by 3 bases, with 13 bases between. Germline loops: CDR1 SQVTM, CDR2 ANQGSEA. This CDR3 is built from 13 residues. The CDR3 loop reads CSVGQLLTDTQYF. For the CDR3, the DNA is TGCAGCGTAGGACAGCTATTGACAGATACGCAGTATTTT.

The rearrangement uses TRBV4-2 and TRBJ1-2; no definite D call. This CDR3 is built from 15 residues. Germline V gene data show CDR1 as LGHNA and CDR2 as YNFKEQ. The V end lost 4 bases, the J end lost 4 bases, and 16 bases lay between the germline ends. The CDR3 spells CASSPPDAIGYGYTF. The CDR3, as DNA: TGTGCCAGCAGCCCACCCGATGCGATTGGCTATGGCTACACCTTC.

The chain has TRBV7-8 and TRBJ1-2, with 11 bases that match TRBD1. Germline V lookup: CDR1 SGHVS, CDR2 FQNEAQ. The CDR3 spans 16 residues. The junction had 12 bases not matched to a gene; V was cut back by 4 bases and J by 8 bases. The CDR3 reads CASSSTRGQGVNGYTF. CDR3 DNA: TGTGCCAGCAGCTCGACCCGGGGACAGGGGGTAAACGGCTACACCTTC.

The chain uses TRBV9 and TRBJ2-3; TRBD2 aligns across 11 bases. From germline, CDR1 is SGDLS and CDR2 YYNGEE. The CDR3 is made up of 20 amino acids. J lost 0 bases, V lost 3 bases, and 15 bases had no gene match. The CDR3 region is CASSAARSGGALLSTDTQYF. CDR3 DNA: TGTGCCAGCAGCGCTGCCCGTAGCGGGGGGGCCCTACTTAGCACAGATACGCAGTATTTT.

V and J are TRBV7-2 and TRBJ2-7; D is ambiguous. The V end was cut by 4 bases, the J end by 0 bases, with 7 bases between. The CDR3 sequence is 13 residues long. The germline gives CDR1 SGHTA, CDR2 FQGNSA. In nucleotides, the CDR3 is TGTGCCAGCAGCTCGCGGAGCTCCTACGAGCAGTACTTC. Translated, it gives CASSSRSSYEQYF.